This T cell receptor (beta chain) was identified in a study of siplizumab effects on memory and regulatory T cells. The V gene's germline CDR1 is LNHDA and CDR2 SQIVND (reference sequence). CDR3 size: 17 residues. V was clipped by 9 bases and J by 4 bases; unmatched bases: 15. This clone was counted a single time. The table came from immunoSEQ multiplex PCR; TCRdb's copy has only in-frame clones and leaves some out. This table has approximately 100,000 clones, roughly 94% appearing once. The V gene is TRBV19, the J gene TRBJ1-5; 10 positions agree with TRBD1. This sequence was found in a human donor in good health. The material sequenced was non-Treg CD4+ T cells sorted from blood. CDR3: CASRGGQGPLGNQPQHF. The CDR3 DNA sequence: TGTGCCAGCCGAGGGGGACAGGGGCCTCTGGGGAATCAGCCCCAGCATTTT.